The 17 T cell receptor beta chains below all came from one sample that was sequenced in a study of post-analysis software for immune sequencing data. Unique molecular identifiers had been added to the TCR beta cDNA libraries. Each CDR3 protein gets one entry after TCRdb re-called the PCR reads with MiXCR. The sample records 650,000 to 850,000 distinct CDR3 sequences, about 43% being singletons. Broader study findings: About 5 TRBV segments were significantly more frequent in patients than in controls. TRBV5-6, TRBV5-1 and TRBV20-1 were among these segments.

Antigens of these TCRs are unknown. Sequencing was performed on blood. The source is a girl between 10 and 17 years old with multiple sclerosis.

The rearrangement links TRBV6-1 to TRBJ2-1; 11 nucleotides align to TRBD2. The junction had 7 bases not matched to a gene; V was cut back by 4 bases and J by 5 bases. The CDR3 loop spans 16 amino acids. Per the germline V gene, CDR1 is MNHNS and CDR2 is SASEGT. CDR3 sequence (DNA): TGTGCCAGCAGTGCCGGGACTAGCGGAAAGAACAATGAGCAGTTCTTC. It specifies CASSAGTSGKNNEQFF.

CDR3 bases: TGTGCCACCAGTGATTTACTCGGACAGGAAGAGACCCAGTACTTC. Translating gives CATSDLLGQEETQYF. This chain uses TRBV24-1 with TRBJ2-5, with 7 bases that match TRBD1. The germline gives CDR1 KGHDR, CDR2 SFDVKD. The CDR3 runs to 15 residues. Trimming removed 1 base from V and 3 bases from J; junction bases left unmatched: 4.

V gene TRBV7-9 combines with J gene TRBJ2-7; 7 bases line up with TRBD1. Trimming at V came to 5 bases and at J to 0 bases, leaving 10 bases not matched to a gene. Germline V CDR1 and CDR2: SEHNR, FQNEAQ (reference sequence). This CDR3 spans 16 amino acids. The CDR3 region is CASSPDRAQNSYEQYF. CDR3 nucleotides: TGTGCCAGCAGCCCTGACAGGGCTCAAAACTCCTACGAGCAGTACTTC.

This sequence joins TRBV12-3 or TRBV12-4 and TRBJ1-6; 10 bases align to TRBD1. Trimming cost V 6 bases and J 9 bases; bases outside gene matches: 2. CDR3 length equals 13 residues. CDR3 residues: CASRTGGGSPLHF. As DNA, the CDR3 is TGTGCCAGCAGGACAGGGGGCGGTTCACCCCTCCACTTT.

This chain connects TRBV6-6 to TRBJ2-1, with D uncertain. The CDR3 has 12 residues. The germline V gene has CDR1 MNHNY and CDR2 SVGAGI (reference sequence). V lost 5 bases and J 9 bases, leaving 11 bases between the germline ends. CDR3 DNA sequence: TGTGCCAGCAGTACGACTGACGGTGAGCAGTTCTTC. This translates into CASSTTDGEQFF.

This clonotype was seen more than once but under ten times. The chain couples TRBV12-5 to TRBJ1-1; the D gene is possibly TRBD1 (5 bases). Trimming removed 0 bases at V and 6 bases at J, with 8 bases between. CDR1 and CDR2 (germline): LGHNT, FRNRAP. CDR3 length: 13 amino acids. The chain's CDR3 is CASGLVRGAEAFF. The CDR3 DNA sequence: TGTGCTAGTGGTTTGGTCCGGGGGGCTGAAGCTTTCTTT.

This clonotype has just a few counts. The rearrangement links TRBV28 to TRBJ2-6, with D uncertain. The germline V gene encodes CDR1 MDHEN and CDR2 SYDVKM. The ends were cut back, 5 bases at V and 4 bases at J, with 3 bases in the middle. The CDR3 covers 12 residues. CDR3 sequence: CASSRGANVLTF. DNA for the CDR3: TGTGCCAGCAGTAGGGGGGCCAACGTCCTGACTTTC. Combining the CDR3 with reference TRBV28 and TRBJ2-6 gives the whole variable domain DVKVTQSSRYLVKRTGEKVFLECVQDMDHENMFWYRQDPGLGLRLIYFSYDVKMKEKGDIPEGYSVSREKKERFSLILESASTNQTSMYLCASSRGANVLTFGAGSRLTVL.

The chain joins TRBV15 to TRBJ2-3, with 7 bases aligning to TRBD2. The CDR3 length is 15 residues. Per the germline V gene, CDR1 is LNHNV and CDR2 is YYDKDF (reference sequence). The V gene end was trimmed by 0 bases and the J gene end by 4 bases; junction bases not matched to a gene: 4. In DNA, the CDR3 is TGTGCCACCAGCAGAGAGGGGCGGGAGTCAGATACGCAGTATTTT. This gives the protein CATSREGRESDTQYF.

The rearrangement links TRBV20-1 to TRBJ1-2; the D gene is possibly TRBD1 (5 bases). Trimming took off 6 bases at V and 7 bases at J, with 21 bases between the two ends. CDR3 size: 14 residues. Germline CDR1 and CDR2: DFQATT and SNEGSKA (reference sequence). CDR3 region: CSATSTATPLGYTF. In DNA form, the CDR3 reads TGCAGTGCAACCTCGACAGCTACCCCGCTTGGCTACACCTTC.

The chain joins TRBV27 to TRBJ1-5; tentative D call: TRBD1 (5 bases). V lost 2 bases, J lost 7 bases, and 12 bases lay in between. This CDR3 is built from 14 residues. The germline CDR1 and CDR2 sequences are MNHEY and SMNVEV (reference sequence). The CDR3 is CASSLGGIGQPQHF. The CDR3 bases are TGTGCCAGCAGTTTAGGGGGAATCGGGCAGCCCCAGCATTTT.

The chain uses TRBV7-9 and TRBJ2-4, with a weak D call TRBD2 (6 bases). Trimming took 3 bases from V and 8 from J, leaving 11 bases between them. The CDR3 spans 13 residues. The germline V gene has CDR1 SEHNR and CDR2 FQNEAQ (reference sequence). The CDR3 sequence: CASSFGGADIQYF. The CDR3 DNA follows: TGTGCCAGCAGCTTCGGAGGGGCTGACATTCAGTACTTC.

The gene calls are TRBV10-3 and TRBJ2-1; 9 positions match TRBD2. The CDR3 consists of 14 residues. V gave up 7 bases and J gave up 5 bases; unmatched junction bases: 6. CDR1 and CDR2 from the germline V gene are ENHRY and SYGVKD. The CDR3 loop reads CAIKASGTNNEQFF. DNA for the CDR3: TGTGCCATCAAAGCTAGCGGGACGAACAATGAGCAGTTCTTC.

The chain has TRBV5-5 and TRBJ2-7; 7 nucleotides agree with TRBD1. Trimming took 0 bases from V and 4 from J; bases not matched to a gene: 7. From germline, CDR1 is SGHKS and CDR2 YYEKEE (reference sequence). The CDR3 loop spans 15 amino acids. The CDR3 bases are TGTGCCAGCAGCTTGGCAGGGGGTTATGGGTACGAGCAGTACTTC. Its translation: CASSLAGGYGYEQYF.

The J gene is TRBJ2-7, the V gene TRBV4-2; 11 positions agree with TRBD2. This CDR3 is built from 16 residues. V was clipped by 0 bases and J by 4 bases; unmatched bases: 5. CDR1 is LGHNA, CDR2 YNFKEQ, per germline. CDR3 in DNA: TGTGCCAGCAGCCAAGAGGATGGGACTAGCGGTTACGAGCAGTACTTC. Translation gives CASSQEDGTSGYEQYF.

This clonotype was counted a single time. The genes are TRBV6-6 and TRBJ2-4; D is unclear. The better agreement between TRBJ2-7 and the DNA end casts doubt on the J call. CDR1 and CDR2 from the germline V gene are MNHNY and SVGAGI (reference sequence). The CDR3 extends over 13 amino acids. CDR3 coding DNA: TGTGCCAGCAATTCAGGCGTCGAGCTCGAGCAGTACTTC. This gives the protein CASNSGVELEQYF.

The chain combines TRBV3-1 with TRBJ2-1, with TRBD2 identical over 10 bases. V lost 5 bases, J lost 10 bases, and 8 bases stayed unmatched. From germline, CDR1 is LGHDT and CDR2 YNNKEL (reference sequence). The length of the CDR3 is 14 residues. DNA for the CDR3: TGTGCCAGCAGCTGGATAGCGGGGGGCGGGGAGCAGTTCTTC. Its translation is CASSWIAGGGEQFF.

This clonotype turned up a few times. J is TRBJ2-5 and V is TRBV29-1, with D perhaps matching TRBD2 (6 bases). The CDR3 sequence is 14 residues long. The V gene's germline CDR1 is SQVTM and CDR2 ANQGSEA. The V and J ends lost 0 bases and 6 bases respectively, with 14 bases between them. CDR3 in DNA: TGCAGCGTTGAAGATCGAGGGGAGGAGCAGACCCAGTACTTC. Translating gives CSVEDRGEEQTQYF.